The rows below give T cell receptor beta chains drawn from one sample of a study of blood T cell repertoires in COVID-19. Generated by immunoSEQ multiplex PCR, the TCRdb table keeps only in-frame clones and is missing some. The sample yields roughly 340,000 clones, 80% to 90% seen once. Sequenced material: PBMCs or T cells enriched from blood (not recorded which). The receptors here all came from a man between 18 and 29 years old who had recovered from COVID-19. CDR3s include the opening cysteine and the closing phenylalanine or tryptophan. A D gene is named only where the DNA matches it firmly. Not every row has a clone size; where given, it reads once, few, many or a size class.

V gene: TRBV5-8
D gene: .
J gene: TRBJ2-1
clone size: .
CDR3 protein: CASNGGTEFYNEQFF
CDR3 DNA: TGTGCCAGCAACGGCGGGACAGAGTTCTACAATGAGCAGTTCTTC

V gene: TRBV2
D gene: .
J gene: TRBJ1-4
clone size: once
CDR3 protein: CASSLTEKLFF
CDR3 DNA: TGTGCCAGCAGTTTGACAGAGAAACTGTTTTTT

V gene: TRBV20-1
D gene: .
J gene: TRBJ1-5
clone size: .
CDR3 protein: CSASKGDQPQHF
CDR3 DNA: TGCAGTGCTAGTAAGGGGGACCAGCCCCAGCATTTT

V gene: TRBV9
D gene: TRBD1
J gene: TRBJ2-7
clone size: few
CDR3 protein: CASSPRTGTLRRDEQYF
CDR3 DNA: TGTGCCAGCAGCCCAAGGACAGGGACCCTTCGTCGCGACGAGCAGTACTTC

V gene: TRBV7-9
D gene: .
J gene: TRBJ2-2
clone size: .
CDR3 protein: CASSFLIGAGELFF
CDR3 DNA: TGTGCCAGCAGTTTCCTCATCGGGGCCGGGGAGCTGTTTTTT

V gene: TRBV5-4
D gene: .
J gene: TRBJ1-2
clone size: .
CDR3 protein: CASSLDQGGYTF
CDR3 DNA: TGTGCCAGCAGCTTGGACCAGGGTGGCTACACCTTC

V gene: TRBV7-2
D gene: .
J gene: TRBJ1-5
clone size: few
CDR3 protein: CASSFLQGGQPQHF
CDR3 DNA: TGTGCCAGCAGCTTTTTACAGGGCGGACAGCCCCAGCATTTT

V gene: TRBV7-9
D gene: .
J gene: TRBJ1-2
clone size: .
CDR3 protein: CASSPEADYGYTF
CDR3 DNA: TGTGCCAGCAGCCCCGAGGCCGACTATGGCTACACCTTC

V gene: TRBV29-1
D gene: .
J gene: TRBJ1-5
clone size: once
CDR3 protein: CSATTGNDDQPQHF
CDR3 DNA: TGCAGCGCTACAACAGGGAATGACGATCAGCCCCAGCATTTT

V gene: TRBV9
D gene: TRBD1
J gene: TRBJ1-3
clone size: .
CDR3 protein: CASSLQGQGGNTIYF
CDR3 DNA: TGTGCCAGCAGCCTACAGGGACAGGGTGGAAACACCATATATTTT

V gene: TRBV3-1/TRBV3-2
D gene: TRBD1
J gene: TRBJ1-1
clone size: .
CDR3 protein: CASSSVTGVSEAFF
CDR3 DNA: TGTGCCAGCAGCTCGGTTACAGGGGTTAGTGAAGCTTTCTTT

V gene: TRBV5-1
D gene: TRBD1
J gene: TRBJ1-2
clone size: .
CDR3 protein: CASSLSLRQGNYGYTF
CDR3 DNA: TGCGCCAGCAGCTTGAGTTTGAGACAGGGGAACTATGGCTACACCTTC

V gene: TRBV28
D gene: TRBD1
J gene: TRBJ2-4
clone size: .
CDR3 protein: CASTQTGGRQNIQYF
CDR3 DNA: TGTGCCAGCACCCAGACAGGGGGGAGGCAAAACATTCAGTACTTC

V gene: TRBV19
D gene: .
J gene: TRBJ1-2
clone size: .
CDR3 protein: CASRPTETARRGGYTF
CDR3 DNA: TGTGCCAGTAGACCCACTGAGACAGCGAGGCGTGGGGGCTACACCTTC

V gene: TRBV21-1
D gene: .
J gene: TRBJ2-5
clone size: .
CDR3 protein: CASRWSVLETQYF
CDR3 DNA: TGTGCCAGCAGGTGGTCGGTTTTGGAGACCCAGTACTTC

V gene: TRBV3-1/TRBV3-2
D gene: .
J gene: TRBJ1-1
clone size: .
CDR3 protein: CASSPSTPNTEAFF
CDR3 DNA: TGTGCCAGCAGCCCCTCGACTCCCAACACTGAAGCTTTCTTT

V gene: TRBV11-2
D gene: .
J gene: TRBJ2-7
clone size: .
CDR3 protein: CASSPPRLSYEQYF
CDR3 DNA: TGTGCCAGCAGCCCCCCCAGGTTATCCTACGAGCAGTACTTC

V gene: TRBV9
D gene: TRBD2
J gene: TRBJ2-6
clone size: .
CDR3 protein: CASTMGGAAGANVLTF
CDR3 DNA: TGTGCCAGCACCATGGGAGGGGCGGCTGGGGCCAACGTCCTGACTTTC